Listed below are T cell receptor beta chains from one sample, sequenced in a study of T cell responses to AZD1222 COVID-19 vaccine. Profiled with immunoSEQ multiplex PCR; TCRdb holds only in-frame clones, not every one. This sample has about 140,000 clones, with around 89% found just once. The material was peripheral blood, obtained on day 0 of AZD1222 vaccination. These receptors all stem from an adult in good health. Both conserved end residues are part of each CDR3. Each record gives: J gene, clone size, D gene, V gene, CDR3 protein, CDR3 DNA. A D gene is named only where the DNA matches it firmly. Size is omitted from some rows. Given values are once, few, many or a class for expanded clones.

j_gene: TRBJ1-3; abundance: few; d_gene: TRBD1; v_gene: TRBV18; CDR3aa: CASSPQPTGGAGNTIYF; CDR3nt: TGTGCCAGCTCACCACAGCCCACAGGGGGTGCTGGAAACACCATATATTTT
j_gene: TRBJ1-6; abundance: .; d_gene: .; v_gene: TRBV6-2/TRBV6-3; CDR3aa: CASSYSGRLGLYNSPLHF; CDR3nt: TGTGCCAGCAGTTACTCGGGTCGGCTGGGCCTCTATAATTCACCCCTCCACTTT
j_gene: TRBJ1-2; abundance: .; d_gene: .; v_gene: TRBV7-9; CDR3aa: CASRSFSGPGYGYTF; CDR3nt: TGTGCCAGCCGGAGCTTTTCCGGGCCGGGCTATGGCTACACCTTC
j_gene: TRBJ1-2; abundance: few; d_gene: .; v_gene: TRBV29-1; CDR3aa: CSVEQGNGYTF; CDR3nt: TGCAGCGTTGAACAGGGGAATGGCTACACCTTC
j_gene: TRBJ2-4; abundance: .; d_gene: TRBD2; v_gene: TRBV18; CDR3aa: CASSLGLAAKNIQYF; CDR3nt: TGTGCCAGCTCTCTAGGACTAGCAGCCAAAAACATTCAGTACTTC
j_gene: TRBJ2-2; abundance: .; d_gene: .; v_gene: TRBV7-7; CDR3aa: CASSPLELFF; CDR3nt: TGTGCTAGCAGCCCGCTTGAGCTGTTTTTT
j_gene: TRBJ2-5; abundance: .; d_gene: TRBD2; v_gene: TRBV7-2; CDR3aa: CASSLGRAGKTQYF; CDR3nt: TGTGCCAGCAGCTTAGGGAGAGCGGGGAAGACCCAGTACTTC
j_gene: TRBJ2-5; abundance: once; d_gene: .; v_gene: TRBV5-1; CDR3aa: CASSLAKLSGDVDPETQYF; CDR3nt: TGCGCCAGCAGCTTGGCCAAGCTTTCAGGGGACGTTGATCCCGAGACCCAGTACTTC
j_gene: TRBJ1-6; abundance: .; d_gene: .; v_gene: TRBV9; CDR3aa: CASSRTAGPLHF; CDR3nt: TGTGCCAGCAGCCGTACCGCAGGACCCCTCCACTTT
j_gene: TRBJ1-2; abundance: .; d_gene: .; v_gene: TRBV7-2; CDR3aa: CASSPRGTDYGYTF; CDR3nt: TGTGCCAGCAGCCCAAGGGGGACTGACTATGGCTACACCTTC
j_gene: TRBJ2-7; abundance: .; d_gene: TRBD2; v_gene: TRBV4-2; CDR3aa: CASSQSGEGLAGGSEQYF; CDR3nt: TGTGCCAGCAGCCAATCGGGGGAAGGACTAGCGGGAGGTAGTGAGCAGTACTTC
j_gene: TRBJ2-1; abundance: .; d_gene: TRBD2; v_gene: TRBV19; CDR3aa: CASSMGTSGSSYNEQFF; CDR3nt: TGTGCCAGTAGTATGGGGACTAGCGGGAGCTCCTACAATGAGCAGTTCTTC
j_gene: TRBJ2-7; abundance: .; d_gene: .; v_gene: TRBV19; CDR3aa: CASSPAYGNREASYEQYF; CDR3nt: TGTGCCAGTAGTCCGGCCTATGGGAACAGGGAAGCCTCCTACGAGCAGTACTTC
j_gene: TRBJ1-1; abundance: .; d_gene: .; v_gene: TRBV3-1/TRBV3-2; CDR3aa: CASSQGGAGMNTEAFF; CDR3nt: TGTGCCAGCAGCCAAGGAGGGGCGGGGATGAACACTGAAGCTTTCTTT
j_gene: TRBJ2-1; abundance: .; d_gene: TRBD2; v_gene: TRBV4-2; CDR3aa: CASSQPGLAGIRCEQFF; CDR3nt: TGTGCCAGCAGCCAACCCGGACTAGCGGGGATCCGATGTGAGCAGTTCTTC
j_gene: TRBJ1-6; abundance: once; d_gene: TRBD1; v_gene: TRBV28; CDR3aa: CASSRDRGNSPLHF; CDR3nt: TGTGCCAGCAGTCGGGACAGGGGTAATTCACCCCTCCACTTT
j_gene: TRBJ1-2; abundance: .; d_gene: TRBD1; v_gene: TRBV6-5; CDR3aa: CASGPGQGGNYGYTF; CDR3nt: TGTGCCAGCGGTCCGGGACAGGGGGGAAACTATGGCTACACCTTC
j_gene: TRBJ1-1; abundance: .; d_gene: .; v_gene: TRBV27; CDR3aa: CASSTRGSTEAFF; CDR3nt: TGTGCCAGCAGTACAAGGGGGAGCACTGAAGCTTTCTTT
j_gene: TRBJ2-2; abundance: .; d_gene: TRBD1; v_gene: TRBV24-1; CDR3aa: CATSVRDRDTGELFF; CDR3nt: TGTGCCACCAGTGTCCGGGACAGGGACACCGGGGAGCTGTTTTTT
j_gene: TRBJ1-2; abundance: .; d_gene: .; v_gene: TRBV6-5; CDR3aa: CASSYSQGPGYTF; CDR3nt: TGTGCCAGCAGTTACTCTCAGGGACCTGGCTACACCTTC
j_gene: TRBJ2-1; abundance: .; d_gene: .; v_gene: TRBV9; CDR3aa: CASSVVSSYNEQFF; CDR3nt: TGTGCCAGCAGCGTAGTCAGCTCCTACAATGAGCAGTTCTTC
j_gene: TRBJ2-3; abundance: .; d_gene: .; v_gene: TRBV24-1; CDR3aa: CATSDPGRDTQYF; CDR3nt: TGTGCCACCAGTGACCCCGGGCGCGATACGCAGTATTTT
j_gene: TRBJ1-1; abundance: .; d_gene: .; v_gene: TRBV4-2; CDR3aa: CASSQDRWANTEAFF; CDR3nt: TGTGCCAGCAGCCAAGATAGGTGGGCGAACACTGAAGCTTTCTTT
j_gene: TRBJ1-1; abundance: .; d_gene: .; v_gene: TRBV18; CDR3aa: CASSPGQMNTEAFF; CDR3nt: TGTGCCAGCTCACCAGGACAAATGAACACTGAAGCTTTCTTT
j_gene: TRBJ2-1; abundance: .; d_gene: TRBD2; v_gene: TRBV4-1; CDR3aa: CASSQDLRGGYNEQFF; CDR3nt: TGCGCCAGCAGCCAAGATTTACGGGGGGGTTACAATGAGCAGTTCTTC
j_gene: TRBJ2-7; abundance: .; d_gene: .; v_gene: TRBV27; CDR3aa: CASSLSTGTYEQYF; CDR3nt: TGTGCCAGCAGTTTATCTACAGGCACCTACGAGCAGTACTTC
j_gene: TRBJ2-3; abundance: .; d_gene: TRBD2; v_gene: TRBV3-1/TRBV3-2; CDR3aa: CASSQAPRLAGRTDTQYF; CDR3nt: TGTGCCAGCAGCCAAGCGCCCCGACTAGCGGGCCGCACAGATACGCAGTATTTT
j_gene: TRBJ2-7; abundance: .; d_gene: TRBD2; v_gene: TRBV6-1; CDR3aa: CASSEAPTSGRGNYEQYF; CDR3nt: TGTGCCAGCAGTGAGGCCCCGACTAGCGGGAGGGGAAATTACGAGCAGTACTTC
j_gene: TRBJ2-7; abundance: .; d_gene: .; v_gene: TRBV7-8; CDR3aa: CASSLADGPHF; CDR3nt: TGTGCCAGCAGCCTTGCGGATGGCCCCCACTTC
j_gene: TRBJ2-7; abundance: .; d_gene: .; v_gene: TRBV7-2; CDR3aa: CASSLGLGAYEQYF; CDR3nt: TGTGCCAGCAGTCTGGGACTGGGGGCCTACGAGCAGTACTTC
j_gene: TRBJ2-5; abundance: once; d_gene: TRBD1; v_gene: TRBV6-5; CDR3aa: CESGQGSQETQYF; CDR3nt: TGTGAATCGGGACAGGGGTCCCAAGAGACCCAGTACTTC
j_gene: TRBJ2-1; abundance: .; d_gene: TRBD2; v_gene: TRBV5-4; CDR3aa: CASSTPSGDQFF; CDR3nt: TGTGCCAGCAGCACCCCTAGCGGGGACCAGTTCTTC
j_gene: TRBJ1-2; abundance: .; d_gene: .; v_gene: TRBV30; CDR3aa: CAWSNPGSYGYTF; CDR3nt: TGTGCCTGGAGTAATCCGGGGTCCTATGGCTACACCTTC
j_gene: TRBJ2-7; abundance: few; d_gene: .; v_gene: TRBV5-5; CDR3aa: CASSLGTSRMYEQYF; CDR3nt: TGTGCCAGCAGCTTGGGTACTAGCAGGATGTACGAGCAGTACTTC
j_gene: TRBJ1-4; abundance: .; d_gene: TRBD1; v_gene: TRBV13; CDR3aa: CASSERQGVGEKLFF; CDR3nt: TGTGCCAGCAGCGAACGACAGGGGGTAGGGGAAAAACTGTTTTTT